What follows are 10 T cell receptor beta chains derived from one specimen sequenced in a study of spatial heterogeneity in lung cancer. Described time point: sample taken at primary tumor resection. In TCRdb, the 5' RACE reads were re-called with MiXCR into one record per CDR3 protein. The sample carries 7,000 to 9,500 distinct CDR3 sequences, approximately 5.1% recorded once. No antigen has been assigned to these receptors. Study-wide results and limits: Intratumoral expanded alpha and beta TCR counts were found to track tumor mutation counts.

The specimen was lung tumor tissue, collected at surgery. The receptors come from a female donor with early-stage non-small cell lung cancer.

The V and J genes are TRBV5-6 and TRBJ1-2; D is undetermined. The CDR3 is made up of 14 amino acids. Germline-derived CDR1 and CDR2 are SGHDT and YYEEEE. The germline V and J ends were trimmed by 3 bases and 6 bases, with 15 bases remaining between them. The CDR3 protein is CASSSSLFWDGYTF. CDR3 sequence (DNA): TGTGCCAGCAGCTCCTCTCTGTTCTGGGATGGCTACACCTTC. Based on the CDR3 plus reference TRBV5-6 and TRBJ1-2, the full variable domain is DAGVTQSPTHLIKTRGQQVTLRCSPKSGHDTVSWYQQALGQGPQFIFQYYEEEERQRGNFPDRFSGHQFPNYSSELNVNALLLGDSALYLCASSSSLFWDGYTFGSGTRLTVV.

This clonotype was counted many times. The chain is built from TRBV14 and TRBJ1-2, with 7 bases lining up with TRBD1. The ends lost 4 bases at V and 8 bases at J; junction bases unmatched: 16. Germline V gene sequence: CDR1 SGHDN, CDR2 FVKESK. This CDR3 has 16 residues. The CDR3 region has the DNA TGTGCCAGCAGCCCCCTTGGGGGACAGAAGATGCCGGGCTACACCTTC. Amino acid sequence: CASSPLGGQKMPGYTF.

Many counts were recorded for this clonotype. The chain combines TRBV27 with TRBJ1-5; tentative D call: TRBD1 (6 bases). Trimming shortened V by 6 bases and J by 5 bases, and 17 bases separated the two germline ends. Germline lookup yields CDR1 MNHEY and CDR2 SMNVEV (reference sequence). The CDR3 sequence is 15 residues long. The CDR3 DNA sequence: TGTGCCAGCAGAACGGACAGAGCTTCTGATCAGCCCCAGCATTTT. The encoded protein is CASRTDRASDQPQHF.

This clonotype was seen ten or more times. This chain's CDR3 is CASNPVHPSTDTQYF. In DNA form, the CDR3 reads TGTGCCAGCAACCCCGTACACCCGAGCACAGATACGCAGTATTTT. The gene calls are TRBV27 and TRBJ2-3; D is unclear. This CDR3 region has 15 residues. Germline CDR1 reads MNHEY; CDR2 reads SMNVEV (reference sequence). Trimming removed 7 bases from V and 0 bases from J, with 14 bases in between.

Sample share makes this clonotype medium-sized (0.01 to 0.1%). The chain employs TRBV7-8 and TRBJ2-2, with D possibly being TRBD2 (5 bases). The V and J ends lost 0 bases and 6 bases respectively, with 17 bases between them. The germline V gene has CDR1 SGHVS and CDR2 FQNEAQ. CDR3 length equals 17 residues. CDR3 amino acids: CASSLAGSRAGAGELFF. CDR3 bases: TGTGCCAGCAGCTTAGCGGGCAGTAGGGCGGGCGCCGGGGAGCTGTTTTTT. Drawing the rest from reference TRBV7-8 and TRBJ2-2, the complete variable domain is GAGVSQSPRYKVAKRGQDVALRCDPISGHVSLFWYQQALGQGPEFLTYFQNEAQLDKSGLPSDRFFAERPEGSVSTLKIQRTQQEDSAVYLCASSLAGSRAGAGELFFGEGSRLTVL.

This clonotype was observed many times. The chain couples TRBV11-2 to TRBJ2-7; a weak D match, TRBD1 (5 bases). CDR1 SGHAT and CDR2 FQNNGV come from the germline V gene. The CDR3 sequence is 14 residues long. Between the trimmed V and J ends, which lost 2 bases and 5 bases, there was a span of 13 bases. This CDR3 reads CASSLYDSVDEQYF. The CDR3 DNA is TGTGCCAGCAGCTTATACGACAGCGTCGACGAGCAGTACTTC. The full variable domain, its missing parts supplied by reference TRBV11-2 and TRBJ2-7, is EAGVAQSPRYKIIEKRQSVAFWCNPISGHATLYWYQQILGQGPKLLIQFQNNGVVDDSQLPKDRFSAERLKGVDSTLKIQPAKLEDSAVYLCASSLYDSVDEQYFGPGTRLTVT.

This clonotype was seen at least ten times. J is TRBJ1-2 and V is TRBV4-3; D possibly corresponds to TRBD1 (6 bases). Germline V gene data show CDR1 as LGHNA and CDR2 as YSLEER. The V gene lost 0 bases and the J gene lost 5 bases, with 16 bases spanning the gap. The CDR3 contains 16 residues. The CDR3 loop is CASSQDLGGLGYGYTF. CDR3 coding DNA: TGCGCCAGCAGCCAAGATCTGGGGGGGCTGGGATATGGCTACACCTTC.

This clonotype was counted ten times or more. V is TRBV6-5 and J is TRBJ2-2; 10 bases are a match to TRBD1. J lost 3 bases, V lost 5 bases, and 9 bases had no gene match. The CDR3 spans 17 residues. In germline, CDR1 is MNHEY, CDR2 SVGAGI. CDR3 amino acids: CASSRTGTGDYTGELFF. The CDR3, as DNA: TGTGCCAGCAGTCGCACCGGGACAGGGGATTACACCGGGGAGCTGTTTTTT.

This clonotype was counted ten times or more. The chain is built from TRBV27 and TRBJ1-1; D gene uncertain. Trimming took off 5 bases at V and 5 bases at J, with 15 bases between the two ends. Germline loops: CDR1 MNHEY, CDR2 SMNVEV (reference sequence). The CDR3 contains 14 residues. CDR3 in DNA: TGTGCCAGCAGTCCAAGGACCGGGAGGACTGAAGCTTTCTTT. Its translation: CASSPRTGRTEAFF.

This clonotype was detected ten times or more. The chain joins TRBV5-5 to TRBJ1-1; D not resolved. The V gene lost 5 bases and the J gene lost 0 bases, with 11 bases spanning the gap. From germline, CDR1 is SGHKS and CDR2 YYEKEE (reference sequence). This CDR3 region has 14 residues. For the CDR3, the DNA is TGTGCCAGCAGTCGATTCACCATGAACACTGAAGCTTTCTTT. Its protein is CASSRFTMNTEAFF.